The clone carrying this T cell receptor beta chain was counted only a few times. What it binds is unknown. The sample originates from a study of beta chain features in type 1 diabetes. What was sequenced were expressed TCRB transcripts, since all of the isolated RNA had been reverse transcribed. Sequencing was performed with immunoSEQ multiplex PCR; in TCRdb, only in-frame clones are kept and a portion is missing. The table shows 640,000 or so clones, with around an eighth occurring only once. Findings and limits, study-wide: All four CD4+ subsets from Type 1 diabetes patients carried moderately but significantly shorter TCRB CDR3s.

V dropped 0 bases and J dropped 3 bases, with 11 bases sitting between them. Germline V gene data show CDR1 as GTSNPN and CDR2 as SVGIG (reference sequence). The CDR3 contains 14 residues. The chain joins TRBV30 to TRBJ1-2; D is ambiguous. The sample comprised naive CD4+ T cells from blood. The sequence derives from a man in his late teens or twenties with type 1 diabetes. As DNA, the CDR3 is TGTGCCTGGAGTGTACGTGGTCCCGACTATGGCTACACCTTC. It is translated as CAWSVRGPDYGYTF.